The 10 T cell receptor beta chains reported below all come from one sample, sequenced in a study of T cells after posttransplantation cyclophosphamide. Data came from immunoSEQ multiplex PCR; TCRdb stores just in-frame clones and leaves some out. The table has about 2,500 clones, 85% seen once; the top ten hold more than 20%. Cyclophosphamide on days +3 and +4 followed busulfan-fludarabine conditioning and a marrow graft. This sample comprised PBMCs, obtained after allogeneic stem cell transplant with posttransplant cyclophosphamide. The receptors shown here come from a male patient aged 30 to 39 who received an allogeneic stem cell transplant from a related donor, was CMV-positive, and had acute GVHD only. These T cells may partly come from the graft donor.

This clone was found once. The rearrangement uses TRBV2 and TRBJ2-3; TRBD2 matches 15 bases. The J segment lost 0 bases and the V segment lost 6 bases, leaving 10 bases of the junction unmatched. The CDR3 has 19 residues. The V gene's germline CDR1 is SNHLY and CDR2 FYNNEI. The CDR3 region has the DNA TGTGCCAGCAGCCACCCGGGACTAGCGGGGGGTTCTAGCACAGATACGCAGTATTTT. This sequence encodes CASSHPGLAGGSSTDTQYF.

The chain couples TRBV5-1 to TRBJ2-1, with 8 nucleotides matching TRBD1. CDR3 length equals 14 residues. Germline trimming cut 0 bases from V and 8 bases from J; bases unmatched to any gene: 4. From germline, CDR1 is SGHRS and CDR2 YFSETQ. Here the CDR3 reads CASSLGTGLDEQFF. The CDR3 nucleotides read TGCGCCAGCAGCTTGGGGACAGGGTTGGATGAGCAGTTCTTC. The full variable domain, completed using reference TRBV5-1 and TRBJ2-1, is KAGVTQTPRYLIKTRGQQVTLSCSPISGHRSVSWYQQTPGQGLQFLFEYFSETQRNKGNFPGRFSGRQFSNSRSEMNVSTLELGDSALYLCASSLGTGLDEQFFGPGTRLTVL.

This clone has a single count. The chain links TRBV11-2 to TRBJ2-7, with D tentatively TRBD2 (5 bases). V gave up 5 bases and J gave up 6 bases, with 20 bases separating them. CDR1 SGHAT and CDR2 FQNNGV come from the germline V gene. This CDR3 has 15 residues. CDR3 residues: CASSPRLRAVTEQYF. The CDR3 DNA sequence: TGTGCCAGCAGCCCGCGGCTGCGGGCTGTTACCGAGCAGTACTTC.

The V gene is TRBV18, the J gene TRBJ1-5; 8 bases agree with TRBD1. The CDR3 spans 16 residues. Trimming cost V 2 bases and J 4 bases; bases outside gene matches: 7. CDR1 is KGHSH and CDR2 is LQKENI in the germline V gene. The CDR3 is CASSPGQGAQNQPQHF. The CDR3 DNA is TGTGCCAGCTCACCAGGACAGGGAGCACAGAATCAGCCCCAGCATTTT.

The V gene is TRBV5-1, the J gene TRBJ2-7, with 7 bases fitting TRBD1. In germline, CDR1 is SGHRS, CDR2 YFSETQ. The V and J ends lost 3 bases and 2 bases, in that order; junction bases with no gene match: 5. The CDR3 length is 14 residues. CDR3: CASSWGTATYEQYF. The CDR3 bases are TGCGCCAGCAGCTGGGGGACAGCAACCTACGAGCAGTACTTC.

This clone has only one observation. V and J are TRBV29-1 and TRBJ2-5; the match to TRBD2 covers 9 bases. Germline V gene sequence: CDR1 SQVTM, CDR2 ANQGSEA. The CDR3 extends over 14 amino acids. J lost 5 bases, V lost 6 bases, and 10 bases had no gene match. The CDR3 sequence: CSVGLMAGGETQYF. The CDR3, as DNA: TGCAGCGTGGGGCTGATGGCGGGAGGGGAGACCCAGTACTTC.

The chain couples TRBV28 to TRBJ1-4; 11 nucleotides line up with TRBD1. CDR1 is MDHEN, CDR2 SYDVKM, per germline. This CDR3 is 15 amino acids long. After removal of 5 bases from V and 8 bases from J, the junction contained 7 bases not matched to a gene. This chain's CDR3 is CASSVLGQGVEKLFF. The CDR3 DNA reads TGTGCCAGCAGTGTGTTGGGACAGGGGGTAGAAAAACTGTTTTTT.

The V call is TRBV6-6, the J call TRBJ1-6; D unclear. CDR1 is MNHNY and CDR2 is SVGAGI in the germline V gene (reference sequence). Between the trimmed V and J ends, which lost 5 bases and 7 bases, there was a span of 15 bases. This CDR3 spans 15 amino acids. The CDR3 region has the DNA TGTGCCAGCAGTCAGACAAGAACGCACAATTCACCCCTCCACTTT. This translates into CASSQTRTHNSPLHF.

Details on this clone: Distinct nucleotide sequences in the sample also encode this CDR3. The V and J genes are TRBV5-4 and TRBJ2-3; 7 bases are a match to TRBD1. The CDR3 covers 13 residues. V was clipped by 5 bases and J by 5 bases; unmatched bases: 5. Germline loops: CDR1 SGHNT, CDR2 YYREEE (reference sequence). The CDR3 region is CASSLAGGDTQYF. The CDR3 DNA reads TGTGCCAGCAGTCTTGCAGGGGGAGATACGCAGTATTTT.

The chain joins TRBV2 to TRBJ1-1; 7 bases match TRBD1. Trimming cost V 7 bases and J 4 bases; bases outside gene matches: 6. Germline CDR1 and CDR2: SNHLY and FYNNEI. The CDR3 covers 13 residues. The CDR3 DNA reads TGTGCCAGCAAAGAGGGGGCAGGCACTGAAGCTTTCTTT. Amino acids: CASKEGAGTEAFF.